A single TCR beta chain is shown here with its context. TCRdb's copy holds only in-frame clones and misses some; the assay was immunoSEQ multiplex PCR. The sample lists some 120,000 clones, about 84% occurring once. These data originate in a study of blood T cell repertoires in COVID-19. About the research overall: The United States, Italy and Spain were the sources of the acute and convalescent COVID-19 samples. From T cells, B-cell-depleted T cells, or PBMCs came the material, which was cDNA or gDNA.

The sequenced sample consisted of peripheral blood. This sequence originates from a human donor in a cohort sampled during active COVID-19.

The CDR3 DNA reads TGTGCCACCAGCAGAGAGCCGACAGGCTCCTACGAGCAGTACTTC. As protein: CATSREPTGSYEQYF. The chain links TRBV15 to TRBJ2-7; D perhaps matches TRBD1 (6 bases). Trimming took 0 bases from V and 0 from J, leaving 9 bases between them. The CDR3 is 15 amino acids. Germline V gene sequence: CDR1 LNHNV, CDR2 YYDKDF (reference sequence).